The source of this T cell receptor (beta chain) is a study of response to subunit inactivated influenza vaccine. Overall study results and limits: The authors suggested that few new T cells are recruited per seasonal influenza vaccination.

V dropped 4 bases and J dropped 1; count of bases not matched to a gene: 1. Looked up from germline, CDR1 is SGHRS and CDR2 is YFSETQ. The CDR3 has 15 residues. TCRdb reprocessed the RT-PCR reads with MiXCR, giving one entry per CDR3 protein. Of hundreds of thousands of distinct CDR3 sequences listed, around 14% are singletons. This clonotype occurred a few times. Its target is not known. This TCR was sampled from a man aged 50-60 years who received an inactivated influenza vaccine. Sequences were derived from PBMCs from blood, sampled approximately 12 days after vaccination. The V gene is TRBV5-1, the J gene TRBJ2-6; 8 bases align to TRBD1. In DNA form, the CDR3 reads TGCGCCAGCAGCCACAGGGGGTCTGGGGCCAACGTCCTGACTTTC. Protein: CASSHRGSGANVLTF.